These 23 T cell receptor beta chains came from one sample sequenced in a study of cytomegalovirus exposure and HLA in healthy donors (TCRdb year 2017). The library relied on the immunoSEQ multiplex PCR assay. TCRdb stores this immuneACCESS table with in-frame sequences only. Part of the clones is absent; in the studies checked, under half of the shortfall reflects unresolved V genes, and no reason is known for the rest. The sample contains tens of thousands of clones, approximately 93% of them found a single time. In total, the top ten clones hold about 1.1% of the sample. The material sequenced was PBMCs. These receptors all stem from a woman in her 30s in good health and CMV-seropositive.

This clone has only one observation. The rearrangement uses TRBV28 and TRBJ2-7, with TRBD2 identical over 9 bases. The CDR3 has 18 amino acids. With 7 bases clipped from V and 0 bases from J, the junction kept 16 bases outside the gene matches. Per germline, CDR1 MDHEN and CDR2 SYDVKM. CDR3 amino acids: CASTHGGGGRLSSYEQYF. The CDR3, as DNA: TGTGCCAGCACCCACGGCGGGGGGGGGAGGTTGAGCTCCTACGAGCAGTACTTC.

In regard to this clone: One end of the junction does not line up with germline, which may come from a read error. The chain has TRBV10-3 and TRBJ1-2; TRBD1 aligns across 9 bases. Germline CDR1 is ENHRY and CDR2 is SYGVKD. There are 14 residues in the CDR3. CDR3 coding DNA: TGTGCCAGCAGTTACAACAGGGGGCTGAATGGCTACACCTTC. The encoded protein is CASSYNRGLNGYTF.

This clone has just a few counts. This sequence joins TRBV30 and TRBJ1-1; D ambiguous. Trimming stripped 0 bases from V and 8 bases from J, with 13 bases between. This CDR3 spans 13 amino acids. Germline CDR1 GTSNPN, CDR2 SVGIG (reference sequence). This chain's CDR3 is CAWSVGQRGEAFF. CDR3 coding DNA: TGTGCCTGGAGTGTAGGGCAGCGAGGGGAAGCTTTCTTT.

The DNA of the CDR3 is TGTGCCAGCAGTGAATACACAGGAACCTACGAGCAGTACTTC. Translation gives CASSEYTGTYEQYF. The gene calls are TRBV2 and TRBJ2-7; maybe TRBD1 (5 bases). V dropped 2 bases and J dropped 2 bases, with 10 bases sitting between them. CDR3 length: 14 amino acids. The germline V gene has CDR1 SNHLY and CDR2 FYNNEI.

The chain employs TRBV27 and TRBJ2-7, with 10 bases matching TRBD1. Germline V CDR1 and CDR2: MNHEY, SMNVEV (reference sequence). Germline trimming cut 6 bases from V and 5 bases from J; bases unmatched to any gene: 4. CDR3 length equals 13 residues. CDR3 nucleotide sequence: TGTGCCAGCAGCCTGGGACAGGGGAACGAGCAGTACTTC. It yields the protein CASSLGQGNEQYF.

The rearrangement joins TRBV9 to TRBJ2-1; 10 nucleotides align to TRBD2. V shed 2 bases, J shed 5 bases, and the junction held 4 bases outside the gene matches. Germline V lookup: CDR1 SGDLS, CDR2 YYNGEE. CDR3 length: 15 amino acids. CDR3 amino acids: CASSVSSGRDNEQFF. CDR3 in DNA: TGTGCCAGCAGCGTTTCGAGCGGGAGGGACAATGAGCAGTTCTTC.

In DNA form, the CDR3 reads TGTGCCAGTCTTACCCCAGGGGTCTCCTACGAGCAGTACTTC. Protein: CASLTPGVSYEQYF. The chain links TRBV28 to TRBJ2-7; D might be TRBD1 (6 bases). V was cut by 9 bases and J by 0 bases, with 15 bases left in between. Germline CDR1 reads MDHEN; CDR2 reads SYDVKM. There are 14 residues in the CDR3.

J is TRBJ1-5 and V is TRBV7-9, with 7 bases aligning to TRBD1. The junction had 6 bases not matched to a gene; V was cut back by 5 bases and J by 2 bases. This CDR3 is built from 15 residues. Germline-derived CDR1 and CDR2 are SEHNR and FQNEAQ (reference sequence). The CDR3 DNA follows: TGTGCCAGCAGCCTCGGACAGGCACGCAATCAGCCCCAGCATTTT. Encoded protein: CASSLGQARNQPQHF.

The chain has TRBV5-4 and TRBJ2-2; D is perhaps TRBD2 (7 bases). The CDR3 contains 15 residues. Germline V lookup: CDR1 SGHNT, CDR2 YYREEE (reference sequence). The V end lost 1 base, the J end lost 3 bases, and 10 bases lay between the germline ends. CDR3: CASSLRGADTGELFF. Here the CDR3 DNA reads TGTGCCAGCAGCTTGCGGGGGGCCGACACCGGGGAGCTGTTTTTT. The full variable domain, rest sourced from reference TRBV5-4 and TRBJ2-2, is ETGVTQSPTHLIKTRGQQVTLRCSSQSGHNTVSWYQQALGQGPQFIFQYYREEENGRGNFPPRFSGLQFPNYSSELNVNALELDDSALYLCASSLRGADTGELFFGEGSRLTVL.

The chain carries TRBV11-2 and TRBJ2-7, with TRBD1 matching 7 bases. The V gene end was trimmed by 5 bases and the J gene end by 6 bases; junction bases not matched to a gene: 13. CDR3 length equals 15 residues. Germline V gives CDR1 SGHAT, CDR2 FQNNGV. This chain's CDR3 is CASSTRRQGSSEQYF. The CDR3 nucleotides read TGTGCCAGCAGCACTAGAAGACAGGGTAGTTCCGAGCAGTACTTC.

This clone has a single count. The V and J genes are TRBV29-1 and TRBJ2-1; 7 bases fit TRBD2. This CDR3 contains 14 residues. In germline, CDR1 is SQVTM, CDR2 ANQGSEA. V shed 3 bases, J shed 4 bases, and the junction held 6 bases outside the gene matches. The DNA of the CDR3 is TGCAGCGTTGAGGGGACTAATACTTACAATGAGCAGTTCTTC. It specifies CSVEGTNTYNEQFF.

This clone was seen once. CDR3 nucleotide sequence: TGTGCCAGCTCACCACTCCCAGCGGGAGAATCAATTAGCACAGATACGCAGTATTTT. Protein: CASSPLPAGESISTDTQYF. V and J are TRBV18 and TRBJ2-3, with 8 bases that match TRBD2. The germline V gene has CDR1 KGHSH and CDR2 LQKENI. The CDR3 extends over 19 amino acids. The trim removed 1 base at V and 0 bases at J, leaving 12 bases unmatched.

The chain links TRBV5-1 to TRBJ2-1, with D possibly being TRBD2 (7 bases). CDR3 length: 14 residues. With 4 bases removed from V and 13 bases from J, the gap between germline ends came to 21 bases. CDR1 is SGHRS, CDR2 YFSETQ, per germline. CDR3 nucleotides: TGCGCCAGCAGCCAACCCGCTCAAGCGGGACATCAGTTCTTC. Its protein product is CASSQPAQAGHQFF.

In DNA, the CDR3 is TGTGCCAGCAGCTTGGGGTTGGGGGAGGGCACTGAAGCTTTCTTT. This sequence encodes CASSLGLGEGTEAFF. This chain links TRBV5-6 with TRBJ1-1, with D possibly TRBD1 on 5 matching bases. The V end was cut by 0 bases, the J end by 4 bases, with 13 bases between. Germline assignment: CDR1 SGHDT and CDR2 YYEEEE. CDR3 length: 15 amino acids.

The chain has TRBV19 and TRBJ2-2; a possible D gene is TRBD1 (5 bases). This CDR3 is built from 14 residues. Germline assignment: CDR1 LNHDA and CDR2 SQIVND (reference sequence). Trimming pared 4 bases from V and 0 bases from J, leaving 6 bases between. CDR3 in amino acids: CASSRGTNTGELFF. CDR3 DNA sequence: TGTGCCAGTAGTAGGGGCACGAACACCGGGGAGCTGTTTTTT.

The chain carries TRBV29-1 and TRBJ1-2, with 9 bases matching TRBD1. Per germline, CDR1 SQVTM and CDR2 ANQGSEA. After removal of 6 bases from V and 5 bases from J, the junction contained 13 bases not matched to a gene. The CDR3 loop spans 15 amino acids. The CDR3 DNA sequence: TGCAGCGTAATACTTCCGGGACAGGGCCGGTATGGCTACACCTTC. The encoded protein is CSVILPGQGRYGYTF.

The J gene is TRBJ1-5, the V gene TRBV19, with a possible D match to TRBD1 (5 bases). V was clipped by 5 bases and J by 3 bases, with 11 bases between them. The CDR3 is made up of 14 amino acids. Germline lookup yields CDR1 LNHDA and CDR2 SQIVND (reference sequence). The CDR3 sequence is CASSVQGYNQPQHF. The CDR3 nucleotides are TGTGCCAGTAGTGTGCAGGGATACAATCAGCCCCAGCATTTT.

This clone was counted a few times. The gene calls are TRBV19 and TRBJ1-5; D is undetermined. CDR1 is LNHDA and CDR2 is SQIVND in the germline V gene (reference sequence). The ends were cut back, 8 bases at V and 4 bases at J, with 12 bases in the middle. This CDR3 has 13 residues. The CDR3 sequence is CASAEGSNQPQHF. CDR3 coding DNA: TGTGCCAGTGCCGAGGGATCTAATCAGCCCCAGCATTTT.

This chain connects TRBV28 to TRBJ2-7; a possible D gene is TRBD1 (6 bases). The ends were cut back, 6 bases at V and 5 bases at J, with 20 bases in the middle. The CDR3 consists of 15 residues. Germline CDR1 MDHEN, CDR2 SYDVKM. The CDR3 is CASSLTQGRGDEQYF. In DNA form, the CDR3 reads TGTGCCAGCAGCCTAACCCAGGGGCGAGGGGACGAGCAGTACTTC.

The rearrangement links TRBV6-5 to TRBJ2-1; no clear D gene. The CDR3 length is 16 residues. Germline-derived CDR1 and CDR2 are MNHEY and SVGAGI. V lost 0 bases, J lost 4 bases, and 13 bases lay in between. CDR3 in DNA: TGTGCCAGCAGTTACTCGTTGACACCGCCATACAATGAGCAGTTCTTC. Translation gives CASSYSLTPPYNEQFF.

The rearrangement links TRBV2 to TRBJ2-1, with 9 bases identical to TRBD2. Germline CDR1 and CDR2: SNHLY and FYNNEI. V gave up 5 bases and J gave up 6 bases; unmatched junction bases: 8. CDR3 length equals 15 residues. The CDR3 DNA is TGTGCCAGCAGTTTTAGCGGGAGTATCCCCAATGAGCAGTTCTTC. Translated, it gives CASSFSGSIPNEQFF.

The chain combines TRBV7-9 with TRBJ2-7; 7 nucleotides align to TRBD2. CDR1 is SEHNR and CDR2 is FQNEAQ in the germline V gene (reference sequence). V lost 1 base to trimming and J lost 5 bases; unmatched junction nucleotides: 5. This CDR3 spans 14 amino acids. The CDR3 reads CASSLGGSPHEQYF. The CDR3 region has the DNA TGTGCCAGCAGCTTAGGCGGGAGTCCCCACGAGCAGTACTTC.

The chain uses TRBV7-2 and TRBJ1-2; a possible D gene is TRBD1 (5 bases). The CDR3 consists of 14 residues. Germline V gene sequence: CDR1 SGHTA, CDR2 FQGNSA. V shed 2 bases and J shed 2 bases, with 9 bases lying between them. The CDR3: CASSLQGSNYGYTF. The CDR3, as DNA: TGTGCCAGCAGCTTACAGGGATCAAACTATGGCTACACCTTC.